This T cell receptor beta chain was recorded in a study of blood T cell repertoires in COVID-19 (dated by TCRdb to 2020 to 2021). Broadly, across the study: Samples from collaborators originated in the United States, Italy and Spain and spanned both the acute and convalescent phases of COVID-19. The prospective study material was composed of cDNA or gDNA derived from T cells, B-cell-depleted T cells, or PBMCs. Deeply sampled blood TCRbeta repertoires from subjects exposed to, actively infected with, or recovered from COVID-19 were included in the dataset. The repertoires were released in a freely available public database intended as a resource for research on the immune response to SARS-CoV-2. Samples came from the ongoing ImmuneRACE study (first 160 participants) plus 1,254 subjects from 6 global collaborators. The sample metadata nearly always contained a de-identified subject ID, COVID-19 status, age in years and sex. Where HLA class I and class II types were available, the types were taken from metadata supplied by the sample provider, not from assay-based typing. General findings and caveats noted by the study authors: The quantity of clinical and demographic metadata differed by source and by participant and was supplied without curation.

TCRbeta CDR3 regions were amplified from genomic DNA using the immunoSEQ Assay, a bias-controlled multiplex PCR. The paper's processing steps were these. The number of nucleated cells in each sample was estimated by amplification of reference gene primers within the assay. Sequence reads were collapsed and filtered to measure the absolute abundance of every unique TCRbeta CDR3 rearrangement. Productive Simpson clonality was computed per sample as the square root of Simpson's diversity index over productive rearrangements. Not all clones reach the TCRdb copy of this immuneACCESS table, which keeps in-frame sequences only. Checked studies attribute under half of the gap to unresolved V genes and leave the rest unexplained. V and J calls plus clone size are reproduced from that table; the DNA served to infer D and trimming. The sample table lists tens of thousands of clones, 80% to 85% of them with a count of one. Less than 15% of the sample is held by the ten biggest clonotypes.

Collaborating institutions collected whole blood in K2EDTA tubes following their own protocols. For TCRbeta analysis, collaborators shipped samples in one of three forms: frozen whole blood, isolated PBMCs, or DNA extracted from either of those sample types. From a lookup of the germline V gene, CDR1 and CDR2 are LGHNA and YSLEER. V sheds 3 bases and J sheds 4 bases, leaving 16 bases between their ends. There are 15 amino acids in the CDR3, from cysteine to phenylalanine inclusive. The DNA shown is the 45-base CDR3, in frame from base 1. As for this clone: It lacks a known antigen. The record has no base qualities; no much larger clone is one base away.

The receptor comes from a human donor with acute or convalescent COVID-19. The donor label of this sample is uncertain. Sequencing was performed on peripheral blood. The chain joins TRBV4-3 to TRBJ2-7; the D region possibly corresponds to TRBD1 (8 bases align). CDR3 protein: CASSHRQGRDYEQYF. The bases are TGCGCCAGCAGCCATCGACAGGGGAGGGATTACGAGCAGTACTTC.